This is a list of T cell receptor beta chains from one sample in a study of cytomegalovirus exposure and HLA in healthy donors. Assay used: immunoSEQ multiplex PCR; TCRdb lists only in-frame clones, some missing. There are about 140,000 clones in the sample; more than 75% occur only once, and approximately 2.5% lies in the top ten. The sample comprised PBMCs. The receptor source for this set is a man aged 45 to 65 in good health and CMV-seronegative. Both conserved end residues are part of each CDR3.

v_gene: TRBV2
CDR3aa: CASSVHGGPYEQYF

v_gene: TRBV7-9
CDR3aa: CASRAQGEDTEAFF

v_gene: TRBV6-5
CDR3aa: CASSQTGGRQPQHF

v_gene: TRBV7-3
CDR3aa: CASSLGTTSNGELFF

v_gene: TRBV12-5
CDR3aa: CASGPGTGRNTEAFF

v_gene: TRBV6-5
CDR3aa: CASSYAVRNTEAFF

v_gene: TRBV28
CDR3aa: CASSFGTLLSEQYF

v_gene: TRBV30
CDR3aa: CAWCDGSSYEQYF

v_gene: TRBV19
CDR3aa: CATAGVAGKETQYF

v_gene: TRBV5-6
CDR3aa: CASSTGTENEQYF

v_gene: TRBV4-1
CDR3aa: CASSSQGAQFF

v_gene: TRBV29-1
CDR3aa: CSVYRTSSYNEQFF

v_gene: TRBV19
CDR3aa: CASSIEKTGVEQYF

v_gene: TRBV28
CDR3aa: CASRHSTGFKLPLHF

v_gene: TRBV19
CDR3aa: CASGDGGETNEQYF

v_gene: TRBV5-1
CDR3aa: CASSFSFGQPINTGELFF

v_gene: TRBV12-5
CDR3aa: CASGLVRQKAFF

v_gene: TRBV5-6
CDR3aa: CASSLGQVFSGNTIYF

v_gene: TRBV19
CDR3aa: CASSPGTTGELFF

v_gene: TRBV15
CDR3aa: CATSGYKNTEAFF

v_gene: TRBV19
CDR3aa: CASGDSGQPQHF

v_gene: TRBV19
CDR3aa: CASSMDRVGNQPQHF

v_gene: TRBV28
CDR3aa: CASRINTDYEQYF

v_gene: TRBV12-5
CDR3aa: CASVRGTGNTEAFF

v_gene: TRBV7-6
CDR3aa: CASSLTAESSYEQYF

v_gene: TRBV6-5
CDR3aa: CASSYSNRVTEAFF

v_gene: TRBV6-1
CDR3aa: CASSEYPSGGVDEQFF

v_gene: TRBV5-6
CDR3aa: CASSLVQGRQETQYF

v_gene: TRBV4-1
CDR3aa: CASSPEIGGTNEKLFF

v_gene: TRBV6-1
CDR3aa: CASSSRDRGGTEAFF

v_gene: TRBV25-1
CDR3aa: CASSESGTAHVAIYF

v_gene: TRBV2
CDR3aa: CASEGAPGTDTQYF

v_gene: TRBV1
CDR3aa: CTSSQEGLWDEQYF

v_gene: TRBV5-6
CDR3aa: CASSPGQGTYNEQFF

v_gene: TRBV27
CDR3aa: CASSLKSGTGGSQPQHF

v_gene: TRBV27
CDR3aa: CASSFHQGSYEQYF

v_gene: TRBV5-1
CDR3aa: CASSLFKQGRNTEAFF

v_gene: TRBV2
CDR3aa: CASSQVTVVF

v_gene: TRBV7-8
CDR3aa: CASSSGTGTTDTQYF

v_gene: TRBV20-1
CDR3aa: CSAPGFSPLHF